This T cell receptor beta chain was captured in a study of regulatory T cells in long-lasting Graves disease. Findings and caveats of the study: When disease was persistent, TRBV28, TRBJ1-2 and TRBJ2-5 were the favored segments. Analyses excluded thyroid tissue, covering peripheral blood alone.

Comments on this clonotype: As yet, its antigen is unknown.

Researchers made TCR beta libraries by using iRepertoire HTBI primers and running Arm-PCR on CDR3 regions. TCRdb re-derived calls from the multiplex PCR reads in MiXCR, one entry per CDR3 protein. The sample comprises 700,000 or so distinct CDR3 sequences, approximately 29% of which are singletons, and about 42% rests with the top ten. Noted time point: persistent/refractory GD, antithyroid drugs over 5 years with positive TRAb. Scientists built the TCR library using RNA that was extracted from PBMCs. V shed 6 bases and J 7 bases; nucleotides not matched to a gene: 6. The CDR3 loop spans 13 amino acids. CDR1 is LNHDA, CDR2 SQIVND, per germline (reference sequence).

This clonotype was sampled from a female donor with Graves disease. The chain carries TRBV19 and TRBJ1-1; 9 nucleotides line up with TRBD1. Sequences were derived from peripheral blood mononuclear cells (PBMCs), sampled when the disease was refractory, from a patient treated with antithyroid drugs. CDR3 nucleotide sequence: TGTGCCAGTAGAACAGGGGGCGCGGATGAAGCTTTCTTT. It codes for CASRTGGADEAFF.